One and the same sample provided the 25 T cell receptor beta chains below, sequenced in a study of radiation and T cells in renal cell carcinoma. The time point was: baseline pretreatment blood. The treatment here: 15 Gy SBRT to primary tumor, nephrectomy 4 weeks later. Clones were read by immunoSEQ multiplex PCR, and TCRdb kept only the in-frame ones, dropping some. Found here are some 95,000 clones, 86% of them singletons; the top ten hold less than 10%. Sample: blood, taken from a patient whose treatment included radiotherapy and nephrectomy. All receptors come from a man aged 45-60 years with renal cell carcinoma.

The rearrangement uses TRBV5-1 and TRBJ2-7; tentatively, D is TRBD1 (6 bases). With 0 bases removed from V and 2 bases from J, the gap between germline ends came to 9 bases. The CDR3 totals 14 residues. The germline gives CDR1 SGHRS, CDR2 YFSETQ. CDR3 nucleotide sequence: TGCGCCAGCAGCTTGGCAGGGGCCACCTACGAGCAGTACTTC. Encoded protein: CASSLAGATYEQYF.

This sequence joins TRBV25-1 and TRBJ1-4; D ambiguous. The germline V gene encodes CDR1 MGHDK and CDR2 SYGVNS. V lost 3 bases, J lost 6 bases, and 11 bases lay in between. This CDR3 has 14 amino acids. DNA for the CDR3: TGTGCCAGCAGTGATACTCGGAGGGATGAAAAACTGTTTTTT. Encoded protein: CASSDTRRDEKLFF.

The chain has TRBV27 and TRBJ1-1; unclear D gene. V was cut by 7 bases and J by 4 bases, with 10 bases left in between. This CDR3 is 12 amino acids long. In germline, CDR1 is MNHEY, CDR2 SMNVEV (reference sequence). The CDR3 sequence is CASNGLVTEAFF. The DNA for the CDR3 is TGTGCCAGCAACGGGTTGGTCACTGAAGCTTTCTTT.

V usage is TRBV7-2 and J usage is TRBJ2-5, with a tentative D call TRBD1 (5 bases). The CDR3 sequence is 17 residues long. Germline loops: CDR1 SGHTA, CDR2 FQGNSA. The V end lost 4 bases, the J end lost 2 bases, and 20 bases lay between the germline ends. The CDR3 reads CASSWGLSLRQQETQYF. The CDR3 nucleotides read TGTGCCAGCAGCTGGGGCCTATCCCTCCGTCAACAAGAGACCCAGTACTTC.

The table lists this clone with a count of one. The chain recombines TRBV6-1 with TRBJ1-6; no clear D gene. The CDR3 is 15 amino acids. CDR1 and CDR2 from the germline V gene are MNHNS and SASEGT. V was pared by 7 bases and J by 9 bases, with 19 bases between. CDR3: CASNTGPRTPSPLHF. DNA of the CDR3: TGTGCCAGCAATACCGGGCCCCGGACCCCTTCACCCCTCCACTTT.

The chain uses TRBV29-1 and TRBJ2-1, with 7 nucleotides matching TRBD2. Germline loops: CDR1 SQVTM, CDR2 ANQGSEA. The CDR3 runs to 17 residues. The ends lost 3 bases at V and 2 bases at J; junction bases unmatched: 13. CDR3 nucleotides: TGCAGCGTTGAGGGCATGCGGGGACTACCACCCTACAATGAGCAGTTCTTC. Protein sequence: CSVEGMRGLPPYNEQFF.

This CDR3 reads CASSPVPGGQPQHF. The CDR3 nucleotides are TGCGCCAGCAGCCCTGTCCCCGGCGGACAGCCCCAGCATTTT. This sequence joins TRBV5-1 and TRBJ1-5; D ambiguous. V was pared by 4 bases and J by 7 bases, with 15 bases between. The germline V gene encodes CDR1 SGHRS and CDR2 YFSETQ. The CDR3 loop spans 14 amino acids.

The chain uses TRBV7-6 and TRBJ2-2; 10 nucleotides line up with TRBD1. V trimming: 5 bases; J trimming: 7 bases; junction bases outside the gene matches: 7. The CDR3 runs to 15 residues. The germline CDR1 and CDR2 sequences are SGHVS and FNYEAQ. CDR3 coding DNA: TGTGCCAGCAGCATTAGACAGGGGGCCAGCGGGGAGCTGTTTTTT. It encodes CASSIRQGASGELFF.

CDR3 DNA sequence: TGCGCCAGCAGCTTGGGAGACACCGGCGGCGGAAACACCATATATTTT. Translating it yields CASSLGDTGGGNTIYF. This sequence joins TRBV5-1 and TRBJ1-3; D is undetermined. Germline values: CDR1 SGHRS, CDR2 YFSETQ. The V end was cut by 0 bases, the J end by 4 bases, with 14 bases between. The CDR3 runs 16 residues.

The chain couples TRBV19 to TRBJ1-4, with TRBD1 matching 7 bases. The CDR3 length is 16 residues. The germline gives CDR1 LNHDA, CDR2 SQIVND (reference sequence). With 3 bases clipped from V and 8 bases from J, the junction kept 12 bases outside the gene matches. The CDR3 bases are TGTGCCAGTAGTATTCAGCCGGGACAGACGGGGGAAAAACTGTTTTTT. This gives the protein CASSIQPGQTGEKLFF. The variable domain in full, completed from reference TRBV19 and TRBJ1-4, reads DGGITQSPKYLFRKEGQNVTLSCEQNLNHDAMYWYRQDPGQGLRLIYYSQIVNDFQKGDIAEGYSVSREKKESFPLTVTSAQKNPTAFYLCASSIQPGQTGEKLFFGSGTQLSVL.

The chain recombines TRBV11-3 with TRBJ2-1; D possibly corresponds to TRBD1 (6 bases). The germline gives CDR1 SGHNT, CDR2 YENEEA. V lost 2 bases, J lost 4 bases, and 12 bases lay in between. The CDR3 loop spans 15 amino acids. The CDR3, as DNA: TGTGCCAGCAGCTTATCAGGGGCTCAATACAATGAGCAGTTCTTC. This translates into CASSLSGAQYNEQFF.

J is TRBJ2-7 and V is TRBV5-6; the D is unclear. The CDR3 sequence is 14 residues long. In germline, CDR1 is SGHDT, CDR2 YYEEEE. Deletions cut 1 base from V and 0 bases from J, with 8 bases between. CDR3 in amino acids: CASSLQWSSYEQYF. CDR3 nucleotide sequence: TGTGCCAGCAGCTTGCAGTGGAGCTCCTACGAGCAGTACTTC. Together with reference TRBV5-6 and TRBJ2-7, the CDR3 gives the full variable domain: DAGVTQSPTHLIKTRGQQVTLRCSPKSGHDTVSWYQQALGQGPQFIFQYYEEEERQRGNFPDRFSGHQFPNYSSELNVNALLLGDSALYLCASSLQWSSYEQYFGPGTRLTVT.

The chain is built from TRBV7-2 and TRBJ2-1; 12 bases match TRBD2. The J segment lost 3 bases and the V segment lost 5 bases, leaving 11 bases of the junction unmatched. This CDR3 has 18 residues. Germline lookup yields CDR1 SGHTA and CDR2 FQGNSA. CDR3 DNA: TGTGCCAGCAGCCCCATAGGGACTAGCGGGCGAATCTACAATGAGCAGTTCTTC. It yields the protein CASSPIGTSGRIYNEQFF.

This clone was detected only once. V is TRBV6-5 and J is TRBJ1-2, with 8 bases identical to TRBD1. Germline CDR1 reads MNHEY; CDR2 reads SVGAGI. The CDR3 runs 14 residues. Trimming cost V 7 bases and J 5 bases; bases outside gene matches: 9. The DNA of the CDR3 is TGTGCCAGCAACCCCGGGACAGGAGGATATGGCTACACCTTC. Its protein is CASNPGTGGYGYTF.

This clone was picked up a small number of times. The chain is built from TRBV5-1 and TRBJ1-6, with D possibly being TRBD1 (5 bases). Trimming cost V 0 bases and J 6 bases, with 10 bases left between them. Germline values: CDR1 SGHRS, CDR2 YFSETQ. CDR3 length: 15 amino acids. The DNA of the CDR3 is TGCGCCAGCAGCTTGGAGGCAGGGAGTAATTCACCCCTCCACTTT. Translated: CASSLEAGSNSPLHF.

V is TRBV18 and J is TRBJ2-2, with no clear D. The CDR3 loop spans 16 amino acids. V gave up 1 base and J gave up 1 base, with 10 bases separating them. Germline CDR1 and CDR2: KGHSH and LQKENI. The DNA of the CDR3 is TGTGCCAGCTCACCACGTTTTTATCTGAACACCGGGGAGCTGTTTTTT. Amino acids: CASSPRFYLNTGELFF.

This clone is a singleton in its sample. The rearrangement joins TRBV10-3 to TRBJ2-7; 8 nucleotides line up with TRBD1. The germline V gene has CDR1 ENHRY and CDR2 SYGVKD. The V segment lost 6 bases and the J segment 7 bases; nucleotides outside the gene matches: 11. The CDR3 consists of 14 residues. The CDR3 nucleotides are TGTGCCATCAGCGACGACAGGGGAGCCGAAGAGCAGTACTTC. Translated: CAISDDRGAEEQYF.

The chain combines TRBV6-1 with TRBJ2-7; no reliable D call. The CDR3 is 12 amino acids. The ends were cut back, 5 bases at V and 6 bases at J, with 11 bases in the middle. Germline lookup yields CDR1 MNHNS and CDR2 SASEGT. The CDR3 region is CASSPRLTEQYF. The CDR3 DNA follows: TGTGCCAGCAGTCCACGTCTAACCGAGCAGTACTTC.

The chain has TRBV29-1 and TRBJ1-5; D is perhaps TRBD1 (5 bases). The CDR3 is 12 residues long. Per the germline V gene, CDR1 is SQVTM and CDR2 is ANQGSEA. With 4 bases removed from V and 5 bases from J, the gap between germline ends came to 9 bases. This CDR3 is CSVAGAHQPQHF. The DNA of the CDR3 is TGCAGCGTTGCCGGGGCCCATCAGCCCCAGCATTTT. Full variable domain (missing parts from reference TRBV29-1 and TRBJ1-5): SAVISQKPSRDICQRGTSLTIQCQVDSQVTMMFWYRQQPGQSLTLIATANQGSEATYESGFVIDKFPISRPNLTFSTLTVSNMSPEDSSIYLCSVAGAHQPQHFGDGTRLSIL.

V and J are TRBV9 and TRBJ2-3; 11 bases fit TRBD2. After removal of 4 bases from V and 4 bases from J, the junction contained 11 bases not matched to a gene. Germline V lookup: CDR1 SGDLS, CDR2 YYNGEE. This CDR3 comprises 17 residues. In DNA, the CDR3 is TGTGCCAGCAGCCCTCGACTTGGACTAGCGGGTTCAGATACGCAGTATTTT. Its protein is CASSPRLGLAGSDTQYF.

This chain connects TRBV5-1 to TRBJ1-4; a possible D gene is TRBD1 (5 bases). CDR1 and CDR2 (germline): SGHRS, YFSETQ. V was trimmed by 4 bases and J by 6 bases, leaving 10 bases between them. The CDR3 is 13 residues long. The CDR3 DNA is TGCGCCAGCAGCATCACAGGAGATGAAAAACTGTTTTTT. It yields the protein CASSITGDEKLFF. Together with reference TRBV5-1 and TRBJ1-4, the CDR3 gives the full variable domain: KAGVTQTPRYLIKTRGQQVTLSCSPISGHRSVSWYQQTPGQGLQFLFEYFSETQRNKGNFPGRFSGRQFSNSRSEMNVSTLELGDSALYLCASSITGDEKLFFGSGTQLSVL.

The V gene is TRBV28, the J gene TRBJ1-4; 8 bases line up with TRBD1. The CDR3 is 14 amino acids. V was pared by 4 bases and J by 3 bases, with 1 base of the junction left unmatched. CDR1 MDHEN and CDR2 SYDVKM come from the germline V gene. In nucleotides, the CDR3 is TGTGCCAGCAGTTGGACAGGGCCTAATGAAAAACTGTTTTTT. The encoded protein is CASSWTGPNEKLFF.

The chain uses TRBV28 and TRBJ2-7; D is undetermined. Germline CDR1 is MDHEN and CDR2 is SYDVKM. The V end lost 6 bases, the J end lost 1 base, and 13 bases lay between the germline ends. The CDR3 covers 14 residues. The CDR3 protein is CASRRRLGSYEQYF. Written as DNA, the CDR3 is TGTGCCAGCAGACGCCGCCTAGGGTCCTACGAGCAGTACTTC.

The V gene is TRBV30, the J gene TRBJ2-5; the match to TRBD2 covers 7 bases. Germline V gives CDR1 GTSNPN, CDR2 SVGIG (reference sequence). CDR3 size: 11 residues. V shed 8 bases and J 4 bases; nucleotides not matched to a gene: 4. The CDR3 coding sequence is TGTGCCGCCGGACTAGGAGAGACCCAGTACTTC. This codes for CAAGLGETQYF.

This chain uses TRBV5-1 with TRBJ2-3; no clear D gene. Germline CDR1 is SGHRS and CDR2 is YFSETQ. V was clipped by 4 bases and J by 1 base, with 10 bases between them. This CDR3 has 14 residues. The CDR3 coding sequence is TGCGCCAGCAGCCCCACGGTGGGCACAGATACGCAGTATTTT. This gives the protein CASSPTVGTDTQYF. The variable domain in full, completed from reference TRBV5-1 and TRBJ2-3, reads KAGVTQTPRYLIKTRGQQVTLSCSPISGHRSVSWYQQTPGQGLQFLFEYFSETQRNKGNFPGRFSGRQFSNSRSEMNVSTLELGDSALYLCASSPTVGTDTQYFGPGTRLTVL.